This T cell receptor (beta chain) was obtained from a study of cytomegalovirus exposure and HLA in healthy donors. The CDR3 extends over 16 amino acids. Germline trimming cut 5 bases from V and 6 bases from J; bases unmatched to any gene: 5. Looked up from germline, CDR1 is MDHEN and CDR2 is SYDVKM. The PCR had 60 Vbeta and 13 Jbeta primers. Produced via immunoSEQ multiplex PCR; TCRdb's table is partial and in-frame only. The sample has roughly 250,000 clones, approximately 84% seen once; the top ten hold 1.5% to 2%. The chain couples TRBV28 to TRBJ2-1; TRBD2 matches 15 bases. The sequencing input was PBMCs. This receptor was identified in a woman aged 35 to 49 in good health and CMV-seropositive. CDR3 sequence: CASSPWTSGRANEQFF. For the CDR3, the DNA is TGTGCCAGCAGTCCTTGGACTAGCGGGAGGGCCAATGAGCAGTTCTTC.